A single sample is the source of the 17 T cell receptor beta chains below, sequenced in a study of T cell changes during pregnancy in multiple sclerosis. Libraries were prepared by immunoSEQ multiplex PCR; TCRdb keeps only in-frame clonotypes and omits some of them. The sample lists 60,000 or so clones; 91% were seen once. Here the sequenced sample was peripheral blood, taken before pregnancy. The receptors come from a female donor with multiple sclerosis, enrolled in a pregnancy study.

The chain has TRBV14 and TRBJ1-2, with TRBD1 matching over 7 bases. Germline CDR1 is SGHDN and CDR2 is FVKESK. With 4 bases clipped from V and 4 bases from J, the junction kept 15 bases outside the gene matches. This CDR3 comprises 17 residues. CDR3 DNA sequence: TGTGCCAGCAGCCCTTATACATCAGGGGGGAACGGCTATGGCTACACCTTC. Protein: CASSPYTSGGNGYGYTF.

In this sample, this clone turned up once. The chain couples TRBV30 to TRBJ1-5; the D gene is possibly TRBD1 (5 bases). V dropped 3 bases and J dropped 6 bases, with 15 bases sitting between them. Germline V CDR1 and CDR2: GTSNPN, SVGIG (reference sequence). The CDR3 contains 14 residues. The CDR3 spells CAWRAAGEGQPQHF. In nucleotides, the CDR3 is TGTGCCTGGAGAGCCGCGGGGGAAGGTCAGCCCCAGCATTTT.

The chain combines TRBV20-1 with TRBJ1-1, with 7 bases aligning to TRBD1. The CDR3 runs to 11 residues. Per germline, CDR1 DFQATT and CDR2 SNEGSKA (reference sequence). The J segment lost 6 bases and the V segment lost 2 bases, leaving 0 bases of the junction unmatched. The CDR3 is CSARQGAEAFF. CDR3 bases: TGCAGTGCTAGACAGGGGGCTGAAGCTTTCTTT.

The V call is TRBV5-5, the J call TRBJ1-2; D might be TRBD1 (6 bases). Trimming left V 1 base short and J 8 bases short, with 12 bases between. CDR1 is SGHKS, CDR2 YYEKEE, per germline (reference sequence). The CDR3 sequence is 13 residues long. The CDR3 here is CASSLNSRGGYTF. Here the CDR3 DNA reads TGTGCCAGCAGCTTGAACTCCAGGGGCGGCTACACCTTC.

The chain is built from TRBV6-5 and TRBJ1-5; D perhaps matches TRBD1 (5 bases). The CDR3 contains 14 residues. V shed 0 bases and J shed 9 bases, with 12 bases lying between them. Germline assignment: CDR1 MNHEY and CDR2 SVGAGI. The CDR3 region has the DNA TGTGCCAGCAGTTACTCGAGACAGTACCGGCCCCAGCATTTT. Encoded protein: CASSYSRQYRPQHF.

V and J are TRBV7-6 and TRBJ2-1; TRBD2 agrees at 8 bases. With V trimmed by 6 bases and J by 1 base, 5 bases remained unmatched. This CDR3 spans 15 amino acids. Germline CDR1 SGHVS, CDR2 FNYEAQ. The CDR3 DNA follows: TGTGCCAGCAGTTCAGCGGGGGTATCCTACAATGAGCAGTTCTTC. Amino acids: CASSSAGVSYNEQFF.

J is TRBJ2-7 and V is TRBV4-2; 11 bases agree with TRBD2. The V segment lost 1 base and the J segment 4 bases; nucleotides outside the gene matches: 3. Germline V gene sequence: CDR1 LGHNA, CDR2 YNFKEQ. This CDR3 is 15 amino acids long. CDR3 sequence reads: CASSQGLAGNYEQYF. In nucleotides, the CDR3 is TGTGCCAGCAGCCAAGGACTAGCGGGGAATTACGAGCAGTACTTC.

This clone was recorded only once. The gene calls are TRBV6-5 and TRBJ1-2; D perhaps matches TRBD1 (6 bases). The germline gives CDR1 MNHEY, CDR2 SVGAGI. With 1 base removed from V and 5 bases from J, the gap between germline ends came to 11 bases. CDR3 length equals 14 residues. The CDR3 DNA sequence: TGTGCCAGCAGTTACTTAGGACAGAAGTATGGCTACACCTTC. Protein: CASSYLGQKYGYTF.

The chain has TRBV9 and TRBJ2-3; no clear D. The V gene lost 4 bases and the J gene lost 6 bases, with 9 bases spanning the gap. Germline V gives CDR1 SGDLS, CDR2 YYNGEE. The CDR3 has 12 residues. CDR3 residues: CASSPSGDTQYF. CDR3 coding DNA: TGTGCCAGCAGCCCCTCCGGGGATACGCAGTATTTT.

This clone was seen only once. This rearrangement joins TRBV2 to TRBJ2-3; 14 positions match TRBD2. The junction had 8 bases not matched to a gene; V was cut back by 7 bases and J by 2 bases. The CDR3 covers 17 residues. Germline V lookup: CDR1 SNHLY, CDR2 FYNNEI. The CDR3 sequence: CASTKRGLAGDTDTQYF. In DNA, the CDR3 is TGTGCCAGCACCAAAAGGGGACTAGCGGGGGACACAGATACGCAGTATTTT.

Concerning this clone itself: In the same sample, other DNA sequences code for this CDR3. The CDR3 is CASSLVRGSTGELFF. CDR3 in DNA: TGTGCCAGCAGCTTGGTCAGGGGGTCGACCGGGGAGCTGTTTTTT. The chain has TRBV5-4 and TRBJ2-2; TRBD1 aligns across 7 bases. V lost 0 bases, J lost 5 bases, and 4 bases stayed unmatched. CDR1 SGHNT and CDR2 YYREEE come from the germline V gene (reference sequence). The CDR3 runs to 15 residues.

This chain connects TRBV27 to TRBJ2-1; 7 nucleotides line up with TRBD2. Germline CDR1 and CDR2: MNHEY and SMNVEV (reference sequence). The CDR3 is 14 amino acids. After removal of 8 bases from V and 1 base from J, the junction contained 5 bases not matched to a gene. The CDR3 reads CASLGGSSYNEQFF. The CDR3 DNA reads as TGTGCCAGCCTGGGGGGGAGTTCCTACAATGAGCAGTTCTTC.

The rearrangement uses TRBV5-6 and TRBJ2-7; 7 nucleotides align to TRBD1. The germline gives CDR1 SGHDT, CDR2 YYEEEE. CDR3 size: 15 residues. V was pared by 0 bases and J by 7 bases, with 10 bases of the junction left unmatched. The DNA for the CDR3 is TGTGCCAGCAGCTTGGGGGACAGAACCTTACGAGAGCAGTACTTC. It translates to CASSLGDRTLREQYF.

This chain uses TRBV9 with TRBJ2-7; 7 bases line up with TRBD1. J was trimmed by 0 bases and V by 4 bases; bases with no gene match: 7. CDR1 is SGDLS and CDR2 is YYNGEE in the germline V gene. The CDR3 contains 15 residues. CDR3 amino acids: CASSPRQGSSYEQYF. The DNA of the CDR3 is TGTGCCAGCAGCCCCCGACAGGGAAGCTCCTACGAGCAGTACTTC.

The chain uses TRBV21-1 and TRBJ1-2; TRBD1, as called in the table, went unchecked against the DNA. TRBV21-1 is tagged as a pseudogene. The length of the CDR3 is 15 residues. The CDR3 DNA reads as TGTGCCAGCAGCAAAGCCCTGGACAGGGTCTATGGCTACACCTTC. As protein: CASSKALDRVYGYTF.

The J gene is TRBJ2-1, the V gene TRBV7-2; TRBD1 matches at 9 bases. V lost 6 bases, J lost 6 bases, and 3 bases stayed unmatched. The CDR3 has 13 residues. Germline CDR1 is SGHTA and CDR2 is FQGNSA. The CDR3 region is CASSYRGRNEQFF. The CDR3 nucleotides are TGTGCCAGCAGTTACAGGGGGCGCAATGAGCAGTTCTTC. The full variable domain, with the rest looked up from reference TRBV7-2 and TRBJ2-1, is GAGVSQSPSNKVTEKGKDVELRCDPISGHTALYWYRQSLGQGLEFLIYFQGNSAPDKSGLPSDRFSAERTGGSVSTLTIQRTQQEDSAVYLCASSYRGRNEQFFGPGTRLTVL.

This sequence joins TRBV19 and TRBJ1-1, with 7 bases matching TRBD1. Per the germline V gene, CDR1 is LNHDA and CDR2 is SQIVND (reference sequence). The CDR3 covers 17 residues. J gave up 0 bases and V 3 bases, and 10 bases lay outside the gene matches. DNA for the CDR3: TGTGCCAGTAGTATTCAGTTGTCAGGGGGACTGAACACTGAAGCTTTCTTT. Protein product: CASSIQLSGGLNTEAFF.